This TCR beta chain was sequenced for a study of blood T cell repertoires in COVID-19 (dated by TCRdb to about 2020). Turning to the overall study: Samples from collaborators originated in the United States, Italy and Spain and spanned both the acute and convalescent phases of COVID-19. Subjects who had been exposed to COVID-19, were actively infected with it, or had recovered from it provided the deeply sampled blood TCRbeta repertoires that made up the dataset. The prospective study material was composed of cDNA or gDNA derived from T cells, B-cell-depleted T cells, or PBMCs. A de-identified subject ID, COVID-19 status, age in years and sex were almost always included in the sample metadata. Samples were obtained from the ongoing ImmuneRACE study (first 160 participants) and from approximately 1,200 subjects provided by 6 global collaborators. HLA class I and class II types, where available, came from metadata supplied by the sample provider rather than from assay-based typing. A freely available public database, intended as a resource for researchers studying the immune response to SARS-CoV-2, is where the repertoires were released. General findings and caveats noted by the study authors: The amount of clinical and demographic metadata varied by source and participant and was provided uncurated.

The CDR3 contains 11 residues, cysteine and phenylalanine counted. The only DNA kept is the CDR3, 33 bases in frame from the first base. Trimming at the junction amounts to 3 bases on V and 4 bases on J, and the germline ends lie 4 bases apart. The germline V gene gives CDR1 as SGHAT and CDR2 as FQNNGV. TCRbeta CDR3 regions were amplified from genomic DNA using the immunoSEQ Assay, a bias-controlled multiplex PCR. The paper's data handling went like this. The number of nucleated cells in each sample was estimated by amplification of reference gene primers within the assay. To quantify the absolute abundance of each unique TCRbeta CDR3 rearrangement, sequence reads were collapsed and filtered. For each sample, productive Simpson clonality was calculated as the square root of Simpson's diversity index across productive rearrangements. Not all clones reach the TCRdb copy of this immuneACCESS table, which keeps in-frame sequences only. Checked studies attribute under half of the gap to unresolved V genes and leave the rest unexplained. D and trimming were read from the DNA, whereas the V and J calls and clone size are those reported in that table. Here the sample has tens of thousands of clones; over 85% occur a single time. The leading ten clones occupy roughly 2% of the sample.

Collaborating institutions collected whole blood in K2EDTA tubes following their own protocols. For TCRbeta analysis, collaborators shipped samples as frozen whole blood, isolated PBMCs, or DNA extracted from either of those sample types. This clone was seen a single time. It has no known antigen specificity. There are no base qualities to consult, and no much larger clone falls within one base. The chain uses TRBV11-2 and TRBJ2-7, with the D gene uncertain. Sequencing used peripheral blood. The source is a man aged 45-60 years with acute or convalescent COVID-19. The nucleotides are TGTGCCAGCAGCTTTGCGTACGAGCAGTACTTC. The resulting protein is CASSFAYEQYF.